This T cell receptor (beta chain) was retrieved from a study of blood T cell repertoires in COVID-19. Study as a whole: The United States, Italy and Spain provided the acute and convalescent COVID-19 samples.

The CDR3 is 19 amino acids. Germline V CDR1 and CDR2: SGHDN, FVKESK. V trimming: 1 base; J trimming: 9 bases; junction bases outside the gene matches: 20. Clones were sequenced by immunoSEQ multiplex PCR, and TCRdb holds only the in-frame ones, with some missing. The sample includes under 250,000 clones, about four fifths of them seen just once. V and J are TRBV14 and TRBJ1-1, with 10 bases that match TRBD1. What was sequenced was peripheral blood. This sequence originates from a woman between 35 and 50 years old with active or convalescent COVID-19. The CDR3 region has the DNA TGTGCCAGCAGCCAAGTTTTCGTTGCTGACAGGGGGCAACGGGCGAAAGCTTTCTTT. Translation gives CASSQVFVADRGQRAKAFF.